This is a list of T cell receptor beta chains from one sample in a study of cytomegalovirus exposure and HLA in healthy donors. Libraries were prepared by immunoSEQ multiplex PCR; TCRdb keeps only in-frame clonotypes and omits some of them. Seen here are about 95,000 clones, 76% observed once, and the top ten hold approximately 5%. Sample: PBMCs. Source of these receptors: a man aged 25 to 40 in good health and CMV-seropositive. Each CDR3 is given with its conserved first and last residue. Each record gives: D gene, clone size, J gene, V gene, CDR3 protein, CDR3 DNA. The D gene is left open where the match is weak. The listing skips clone size in some rows; elsewhere it reads once, few, many or a size class.

d_gene: TRBD2
abundance: few
j_gene: TRBJ2-5
v_gene: TRBV5-1
CDR3aa: CASGPSGRSETQYF
CDR3nt: TGCGCCAGCGGTCCCAGCGGGAGGTCCGAGACCCAGTACTTC

d_gene: -
abundance: -
j_gene: TRBJ2-5
v_gene: TRBV10-3
CDR3aa: CAISEYSETQYF
CDR3nt: TGTGCCATCAGTGAGTACAGTGAGACCCAGTACTTC

d_gene: -
abundance: -
j_gene: TRBJ1-2
v_gene: TRBV15
CDR3aa: CATSSGRGRGGYGYTF
CDR3nt: TGTGCCACCAGCAGCGGAAGGGGCAGGGGTGGCTATGGCTACACCTTC

d_gene: TRBD2
abundance: -
j_gene: TRBJ2-2
v_gene: TRBV2
CDR3aa: CASRGARAGGTGELFF
CDR3nt: TGTGCCAGCAGGGGGGCCCGGGCGGGGGGCACCGGGGAGCTGTTTTTT

d_gene: TRBD2
abundance: few
j_gene: TRBJ2-7
v_gene: TRBV6-4
CDR3aa: CASSAAAGGSYEQYF
CDR3nt: TGTGCCAGCAGCGCCGCCGCGGGAGGGAGCTACGAGCAGTACTTC

d_gene: -
abundance: -
j_gene: TRBJ1-1
v_gene: TRBV7-2
CDR3aa: CASSYKGDTEAFF
CDR3nt: TGTGCCAGCAGCTACAAGGGAGACACTGAAGCTTTCTTT

d_gene: -
abundance: -
j_gene: TRBJ1-5
v_gene: TRBV28
CDR3aa: CASKETGLTSNQPQHF
CDR3nt: TGTGCCAGCAAGGAGACAGGTTTAACTAGCAATCAGCCCCAGCATTTT

d_gene: TRBD1
abundance: -
j_gene: TRBJ2-1
v_gene: TRBV9
CDR3aa: CASSPPGQGVGEQFF
CDR3nt: TGTGCCAGCAGCCCTCCGGGACAGGGTGTGGGTGAGCAGTTCTTC

d_gene: TRBD1
abundance: -
j_gene: TRBJ2-1
v_gene: TRBV5-1
CDR3aa: CASSSRGPMSNEQFF
CDR3nt: TGCGCCAGCAGCTCCAGGGGGCCCATGTCCAATGAGCAGTTCTTC

d_gene: -
abundance: -
j_gene: TRBJ2-3
v_gene: TRBV29-1
CDR3aa: CSVEQGIDTQYF
CDR3nt: TGCAGCGTTGAACAGGGGATAGATACGCAGTATTTT

d_gene: TRBD2
abundance: -
j_gene: TRBJ2-5
v_gene: TRBV2
CDR3aa: CASKFGGGYQETQYF
CDR3nt: TGTGCCAGCAAGTTCGGCGGGGGGTACCAAGAGACCCAGTACTTC

d_gene: TRBD1
abundance: -
j_gene: TRBJ2-1
v_gene: TRBV6-4
CDR3aa: CASSEGTGVTEQFF
CDR3nt: TGTGCCAGCAGTGAAGGGACAGGGGTCACTGAGCAGTTCTTC

d_gene: -
abundance: once
j_gene: TRBJ2-3
v_gene: TRBV1
CDR3aa: CTRAGTSGRGRSTDTQYF
CDR3nt: TGCACCAGAGCGGGGACTAGCGGGAGGGGTAGGAGCACAGATACGCAGTATTTT

d_gene: -
abundance: -
j_gene: TRBJ2-3
v_gene: TRBV7-8
CDR3aa: CASSLKSDSTQYF
CDR3nt: TGTGCCAGCAGCTTAAAATCCGACTCGACGCAGTATTTT

d_gene: -
abundance: -
j_gene: TRBJ1-3
v_gene: TRBV4-2
CDR3aa: CASTETGSNFGNTIYF
CDR3nt: TGTGCCAGCACAGAAACAGGGAGTAATTTCGGAAACACCATATATTTT

d_gene: -
abundance: -
j_gene: TRBJ1-5
v_gene: TRBV5-1
CDR3aa: CASSLDGPSNQPQHF
CDR3nt: TGCGCCAGCAGCTTGGACGGTCCTAGCAATCAGCCCCAGCATTTT

d_gene: -
abundance: -
j_gene: TRBJ1-3
v_gene: TRBV9
CDR3aa: CASSARPSPGQNGNTIYF
CDR3nt: TGTGCCAGCAGCGCCCGCCCTTCTCCAGGGCAGAACGGAAACACCATATATTTT

d_gene: TRBD1
abundance: -
j_gene: TRBJ2-1
v_gene: TRBV7-9
CDR3aa: CASSLGLTGTYNEQFF
CDR3nt: TGTGCCAGCAGCTTGGGTTTGACAGGGACCTACAATGAGCAGTTCTTC

d_gene: TRBD1
abundance: -
j_gene: TRBJ2-7
v_gene: TRBV19
CDR3aa: CASKGYRTGDHEQYF
CDR3nt: TGTGCCAGTAAGGGATATAGGACAGGGGACCACGAGCAGTACTTC

d_gene: TRBD1
abundance: -
j_gene: TRBJ2-3
v_gene: TRBV6-6
CDR3aa: CASKDAGTGSADTQYF
CDR3nt: TGTGCCAGCAAAGACGCCGGGACAGGGAGCGCAGATACGCAGTATTTT

d_gene: -
abundance: -
j_gene: TRBJ2-1
v_gene: TRBV6-4
CDR3aa: CASSEDSSYNEQFF
CDR3nt: TGTGCCAGCAGTGAGGACAGCTCCTACAATGAGCAGTTCTTC

d_gene: TRBD1
abundance: -
j_gene: TRBJ1-2
v_gene: TRBV2
CDR3aa: CASSVDRVVKGYTF
CDR3nt: TGTGCCAGCAGTGTAGACAGGGTCGTGAAAGGCTACACCTTC

d_gene: TRBD1
abundance: -
j_gene: TRBJ1-1
v_gene: TRBV6-6
CDR3aa: CASSYPTGGTEAFF
CDR3nt: TGTGCCAGCAGTTACCCGACAGGGGGCACTGAAGCTTTCTTT